One sample yielded the 26 T cell receptor beta chains listed below, sequenced in a study of T cell responses to AZD1222 COVID-19 vaccine (dated by TCRdb to 2020 to 2022). The library came from the immunoSEQ multiplex PCR assay. TCRdb provides this immuneACCESS table in a form limited to in-frame rearrangements. Some clones are lacking; in checked studies, under half of them reflect an unresolved V gene, and why the rest are absent is not known. For this sample the table gives more than 120,000 clones, of which around 84% were detected only once. Over 4.5% of the sample is taken by the ten largest. What this sample's time point label stands for: about 28 days (+/-7) after the second vaccine dose. The starting material was peripheral blood, obtained 28 days after the second AZD1222 dose. Receptors were obtained from an adult who received the AZD1222 COVID-19 vaccine.

V is TRBV9 and J is TRBJ1-2, with D uncertain. V lost 4 bases and J 4 bases, leaving 11 bases between the germline ends. The CDR3 extends over 13 amino acids. The germline V gene has CDR1 SGDLS and CDR2 YYNGEE. The CDR3 DNA reads as TGTGCCAGCAGCTACAAAGCTTCCTATGGCTACACCTTC. Its translation is CASSYKASYGYTF.

The V call is TRBV5-8, the J call TRBJ2-7; 10 positions agree with TRBD1. Germline assignment: CDR1 SGHTS and CDR2 YDEGEE. V lost 4 bases to trimming and J lost 0 bases; unmatched junction nucleotides: 7. The CDR3 spans 16 residues. The CDR3 coding sequence is TGTGCCAGCAGCCCAGTCTGGGACAGGGGCTCCTACGAGCAGTACTTC. Its translation is CASSPVWDRGSYEQYF.

This chain links TRBV6-1 with TRBJ1-4; D ambiguous. CDR1 and CDR2 (germline): MNHNS, SASEGT. Trimming left V 2 bases short and J 8 bases short, with 9 bases between. The CDR3 has 13 amino acids. The CDR3 reads CASSETVEEKLFF. In DNA form, the CDR3 reads TGTGCCAGCAGTGAAACAGTGGAAGAAAAACTGTTTTTT.

V is TRBV18 and J is TRBJ1-1, with 8 bases lining up with TRBD1. The germline V gene has CDR1 KGHSH and CDR2 LQKENI. CDR3 length: 17 amino acids. J gave up 7 bases and V 3 bases, and 16 bases lay outside the gene matches. The DNA of the CDR3 is TGTGCCAGCTCACCGTCGAGGGGACAGGAGGGAAGAGGTGAAGCTTTCTTT. Its translation is CASSPSRGQEGRGEAFF.

V and J are TRBV20-1 and TRBJ1-5, with a possible D match to TRBD1 (5 bases). The V end lost 3 bases, the J end lost 7 bases, and 13 bases lay between the germline ends. Germline CDR1 reads DFQATT; CDR2 reads SNEGSKA (reference sequence). CDR3 length: 13 residues. CDR3: CSASYGAGQPQHF. The CDR3, as DNA: TGCAGTGCTAGTTACGGGGCCGGGCAGCCCCAGCATTTT.

The chain joins TRBV7-9 to TRBJ2-7; weak D call: TRBD1 (6 bases). Trimming shortened V by 2 bases and J by 3 bases, and 11 bases separated the two germline ends. The length of the CDR3 is 14 residues. Germline V CDR1 and CDR2: SEHNR, FQNEAQ (reference sequence). The CDR3 sequence: CASSLSAGDYEQYF. DNA for the CDR3: TGTGCCAGCAGCTTATCAGCAGGGGACTACGAGCAGTACTTC.

This clone was observed at least ten times. The chain couples TRBV27 to TRBJ1-6; a weak D match, TRBD1 (5 bases). Trimming removed 7 bases at V and 7 bases at J, with 17 bases between. The CDR3 extends over 15 amino acids. Germline V gene data show CDR1 as MNHEY and CDR2 as SMNVEV (reference sequence). DNA of the CDR3: TGTGCCAGCACGCGGGGGGTCGGCAGAAATTCACCCCTCCACTTT. This gives the protein CASTRGVGRNSPLHF.

The J gene is TRBJ2-1, the V gene TRBV7-2; D is perhaps TRBD1 (5 bases). The CDR3 is 15 residues long. Trimming stripped 4 bases from V and 8 bases from J, with 18 bases between. Per the germline V gene, CDR1 is SGHTA and CDR2 is FQGNSA. The CDR3 sequence is CASSSRKQGGDEQFF. The CDR3 DNA follows: TGTGCCAGCAGCTCAAGGAAGCAGGGTGGCGATGAGCAGTTCTTC.

This rearrangement joins TRBV6-5 to TRBJ1-1; D call uncertain. The CDR3 is 12 amino acids. V shed 8 bases and J shed 3 bases, with 10 bases lying between them. Germline loops: CDR1 MNHEY, CDR2 SVGAGI. The CDR3 is CASSQWDTEAFF. Here the CDR3 DNA reads TGTGCCAGCTCTCAGTGGGACACTGAAGCTTTCTTT.

This chain uses TRBV5-4 with TRBJ2-5; the D is unclear. Trimming stripped 0 bases from V and 0 bases from J, with 6 bases between. This CDR3 region has 14 residues. In germline, CDR1 is SGHNT, CDR2 YYREEE (reference sequence). The DNA of the CDR3 is TGTGCCAGCAGCTTGGGGCGAGACCAAGAGACCCAGTACTTC. Its translation: CASSLGRDQETQYF.

This chain joins TRBV6-5 and TRBJ1-2; D gene ambiguous. CDR1 MNHEY and CDR2 SVGAGI come from the germline V gene. CDR3 length: 13 residues. With 5 bases removed from V and 2 bases from J, the gap between germline ends came to 9 bases. The CDR3 DNA sequence: TGTGCCAGCAGTAGGAACAACAACTATGGCTACACCTTC. Translation: CASSRNNNYGYTF.

The rearrangement joins TRBV11-2 to TRBJ1-1; D is unresolved. The length of the CDR3 is 15 residues. The germline V gene has CDR1 SGHAT and CDR2 FQNNGV. V dropped 4 bases and J dropped 4 bases, with 16 bases sitting between them. In DNA form, the CDR3 reads TGTGCCAGCAGCTCCCTTGGGCGGTCGGGCACTGAAGCTTTCTTT. Encoded protein: CASSSLGRSGTEAFF.

The V gene is TRBV19, the J gene TRBJ1-2; no clear D gene. V was shortened by 5 bases and J by 7 bases, with 11 bases between the two germline ends. Germline CDR1 LNHDA, CDR2 SQIVND (reference sequence). CDR3 length: 12 residues. The CDR3: CASSYAKVGYTF. Written as DNA, the CDR3 is TGTGCCAGTAGTTATGCAAAGGTTGGCTACACCTTC.

The chain uses TRBV12-5 and TRBJ2-7, with 8 bases lining up with TRBD1. V lost 4 bases and J lost 2; bases outside the gene matches: 7. CDR1 is LGHNT, CDR2 FRNRAP, per germline. The CDR3 covers 15 residues. CDR3 in amino acids: CASGYPRGPAYEQYF. In DNA, the CDR3 is TGTGCTAGTGGTTACCCCAGGGGGCCCGCCTACGAGCAGTACTTC.

This clone was observed a few times. The rearrangement joins TRBV10-3 to TRBJ1-4; TRBD1 agrees at 8 bases. CDR1 and CDR2 from the germline V gene are ENHRY and SYGVKD. Trimming removed 6 bases from V and 8 bases from J; junction bases left unmatched: 8. CDR3 size: 14 residues. The CDR3 bases are TGTGCCATCAGCCTGGACAGGGCGACAGAAAAACTGTTTTTT. Protein product: CAISLDRATEKLFF.

The chain links TRBV10-3 to TRBJ2-3; D assignment may be TRBD1 or TRBD2 (6 bases each). This CDR3 region has 11 residues. Trimming took off 11 bases at V and 5 bases at J, with 11 bases between the two ends. Germline assignment: CDR1 ENHRY and CDR2 SYGVKD. The CDR3 is CAGGRGDTQYF. In DNA, the CDR3 is TGTGCCGGGGGGCGAGGAGATACGCAGTATTTT.

The chain couples TRBV18 to TRBJ2-1; 8 bases align to TRBD2. Germline-derived CDR1 and CDR2 are KGHSH and LQKENI. Losses at the gene ends were 3 bases for V and 5 bases for J; bases not matched to a gene: 6. This CDR3 comprises 15 residues. CDR3 loop: CASSPGGGLNNEQFF. The CDR3 region has the DNA TGTGCCAGCTCACCCGGCGGGGGGTTAAACAATGAGCAGTTCTTC.

The chain couples TRBV24-1 to TRBJ2-1, with D tentatively TRBD2 (7 bases). Germline V gene data show CDR1 as KGHDR and CDR2 as SFDVKD. V lost 4 bases and J 6 bases, leaving 18 bases between the germline ends. CDR3 length: 16 amino acids. The CDR3 spells CATSDHREGVGNEQFF. For the CDR3, the DNA is TGTGCCACCAGTGACCACAGGGAGGGTGTGGGCAATGAGCAGTTCTTC.

This clone has more than one count but fewer than ten. This sequence joins TRBV2 and TRBJ2-5, with a tentative D call TRBD2 (5 bases). The CDR3 spans 14 residues. Germline CDR1 reads SNHLY; CDR2 reads FYNNEI. Trimming removed 10 bases at V and 5 bases at J, with 20 bases between. Here the CDR3 reads CATTALTSIETQYF. The DNA for the CDR3 is TGTGCCACCACGGCCCTAACTAGTATTGAGACCCAGTACTTC.

This rearrangement joins TRBV3-1 (or the pseudogene TRBV3-2) to TRBJ2-1; D uncertain. This CDR3 has 12 amino acids. The V end was cut by 1 base, the J end by 10 bases, with 8 bases between. Per germline, CDR1 LGHDT and CDR2 YNNKEL (reference sequence). This CDR3 reads CASSQAAGEQFF. The CDR3 bases are TGTGCCAGCAGCCAAGCAGCAGGCGAGCAGTTCTTC.

The gene calls are TRBV6-2 or TRBV6-3 and TRBJ1-6, with unresolved D. The CDR3 has 14 residues. V was trimmed by 2 bases and J by 10 bases, leaving 12 bases between them. Germline V CDR1 and CDR2: MNHEY, SVGEGT. CDR3 DNA sequence: TGTGCCAGCAGTTACCGGGAAGAAGGATCACCCCTCCACTTT. It is translated as CASSYREEGSPLHF.

This clone has just a few counts. This CDR3 reads CASSSNIYLLGQDNSPLHF. DNA of the CDR3: TGTGCCAGCAGTTCTAACATTTACCTATTGGGACAGGACAATTCACCCCTCCACTTT. The chain links TRBV27 to TRBJ1-6, with TRBD1 matching over 8 bases. This CDR3 contains 19 residues. Losses at the gene ends were 4 bases for V and 7 bases for J; bases not matched to a gene: 18. Germline V CDR1 and CDR2: MNHEY, SMNVEV (reference sequence).

This clone appeared a few times. The gene calls are TRBV12-3 or TRBV12-4 and TRBJ2-2; perhaps TRBD1 as D (5 bases). V was shortened by 5 bases and J by 6 bases, with 10 bases between the two germline ends. The CDR3 runs to 13 residues. The CDR3 sequence is CASSLRTSGELFF. DNA of the CDR3: TGTGCCAGCAGTCTCCGGACATCCGGGGAGCTGTTTTTT.

V is TRBV7-7 and J is TRBJ2-3, with TRBD2 matching 12 bases. Trimming cost V 5 bases and J 5 bases; bases outside gene matches: 8. The CDR3 extends over 16 amino acids. Per germline, CDR1 SSHAT and CDR2 FNYEAQ (reference sequence). The CDR3 bases are TGTGCCAGCAGCAACGGACTAGCGGGGAGGGGAGATACGCAGTATTTT. Translated: CASSNGLAGRGDTQYF.

The chain uses TRBV2 and TRBJ1-1, with D unclear. Germline V CDR1 and CDR2: SNHLY, FYNNEI. The CDR3 is 14 residues long. V was cut by 4 bases and J by 0 bases, with 9 bases left in between. CDR3: CASSVGVMNTEAFF. The CDR3 DNA is TGTGCCAGCAGTGTTGGTGTCATGAACACTGAAGCTTTCTTT.

The chain is built from TRBV18 and TRBJ1-1; 7 positions agree with TRBD1. With V trimmed by 2 bases and J by 0 bases, 0 bases remained unmatched. Germline values: CDR1 KGHSH, CDR2 LQKENI. The CDR3 loop spans 14 amino acids. The DNA of the CDR3 is TGTGCCAGCTCACCAGACAGGGTGAACACTGAAGCTTTCTTT. Encoded protein: CASSPDRVNTEAFF.